This TCR beta chain came from a study of CD8 T cells in ankylosing spondylitis. Libraries of TCR beta came from quantitative 5'-RACE with molecular barcodes. TCRdb re-derived calls from the 5' RACE reads in MiXCR, one entry per CDR3 protein. The sample carries about 210,000 distinct CDR3 sequences, roughly 8% recorded once. This clonotype showed up many times. The antigen is unknown. The study, taken as a whole, reports: Some of these motif variants have turned up before, in reports on reactive arthritis synovial fluid and blood. It was reported that disease-linked clones were significantly enriched in matched ankylosing spondylitis synovial fluid.

This sequence originates from a female donor with ankylosing spondylitis or in good health (not recorded which). What was sequenced was blood, either unsorted or a sorted T cell fraction (not recorded which).

CDR3 sequence reads: CASSVEKVNEQFF. The CDR3 DNA is TGTGCCAGCAGCGTAGAGAAAGTAAATGAGCAGTTCTTC. The rearrangement joins TRBV9 to TRBJ2-1; D gene unclear. The CDR3 covers 13 residues. Germline V CDR1 and CDR2: SGDLS, YYNGEE. With 0 bases removed from V and 7 bases from J, the gap between germline ends came to 8 bases.